This T cell receptor (beta chain) originates from a study of blood T cells in healthy people across ages. The overall study: Template-switching capture recovered about one barcoded beta molecule per two T cells. Overall study results and limits: Lack of knowledge of donor CMV status possibly confounded expanded clonotype changes. In these data, TCR beta diversity tracked strongly with naive T cell percentage.

Comment on this clonotype: Its specificity is unknown.

Together with a sample-barcoded 5' primer, a J-beta primer mix was included in a second PCR lasting about 7 to 12 cycles. A 12-random-nucleotide template-switch adaptor tagged each cDNA molecule. TCRdb recomputed calls from the 5' RACE reads with MiXCR, one row per CDR3 protein. The profile covers around 750,000 distinct CDR3 sequences, with roughly 50% appearing a single time and 41% taken by the ten largest. The germline CDR1 and CDR2 sequences are SEHNR and FQNEAQ (reference sequence). The germline V and J ends were trimmed by 4 bases and 3 bases, with 19 bases remaining between them. This CDR3 region has 16 residues.

The sequenced sample consisted of blood. This sequence was found in a man aged 80 or over in good health. This sequence joins TRBV7-9 and TRBJ2-7; the D is unclear. The CDR3 spells CASSYRATSPFYEQYF. In DNA form, the CDR3 reads TGTGCCAGCAGCTACCGAGCGACCTCCCCATTCTACGAGCAGTACTTC.